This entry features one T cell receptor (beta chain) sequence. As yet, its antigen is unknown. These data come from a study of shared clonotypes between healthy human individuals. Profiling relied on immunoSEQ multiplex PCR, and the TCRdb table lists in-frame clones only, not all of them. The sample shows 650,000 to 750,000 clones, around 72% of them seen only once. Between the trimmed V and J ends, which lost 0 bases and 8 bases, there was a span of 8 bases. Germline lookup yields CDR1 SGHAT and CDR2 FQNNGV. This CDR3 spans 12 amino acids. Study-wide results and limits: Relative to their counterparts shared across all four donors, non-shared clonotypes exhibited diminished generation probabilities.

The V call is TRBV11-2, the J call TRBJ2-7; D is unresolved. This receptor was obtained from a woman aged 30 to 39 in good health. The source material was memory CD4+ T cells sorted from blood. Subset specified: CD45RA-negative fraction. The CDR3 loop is CASSLEGRQQYF. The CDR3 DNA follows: TGTGCCAGCAGCTTAGAGGGCAGGCAGCAGTACTTC.